Listed below are T cell receptor beta chains from one sample, sequenced in a study of CXCR3-negative and CXCR3-positive naive CD8 T cells. Each CDR3 protein gets one entry in TCRdb, which reprocessed the 5' RACE reads and gives no DNA. In all, the sample yields some 130,000 distinct CDR3 sequences. The sequenced material came from naive CXCR3- CD8+ T cells from blood. These receptors originate from a human donor in good health. Some clones in this sample may be carry-over from other donors' samples. Both conserved end residues are part of each CDR3. The order of the fields is J gene, V gene, CDR3 protein.

TRBJ2-2,TRBV29-1,CSAPGTGTGELFF
TRBJ2-5,TRBV28,CASSLSSETQYF
TRBJ1-1,TRBV6-5,CASSYSGLRQGSTEAFF
TRBJ2-7,TRBV10-2,CASRGDRDDPYEQYF
TRBJ1-1,TRBV29-1,CSARQRLNTEAFF
TRBJ1-5,TRBV28,CASSSWTGNQPQHF
TRBJ1-2,TRBV15,CATSRDRGGNYGYTF
TRBJ2-7,TRBV20-1,CSATSGGDYEQYF
TRBJ2-1,TRBV20-1,CSARGGPEQFF
TRBJ2-5,TRBV10-2,CASSGLQETQYF
TRBJ2-1,TRBV27,CASSPRTDGHEQFF